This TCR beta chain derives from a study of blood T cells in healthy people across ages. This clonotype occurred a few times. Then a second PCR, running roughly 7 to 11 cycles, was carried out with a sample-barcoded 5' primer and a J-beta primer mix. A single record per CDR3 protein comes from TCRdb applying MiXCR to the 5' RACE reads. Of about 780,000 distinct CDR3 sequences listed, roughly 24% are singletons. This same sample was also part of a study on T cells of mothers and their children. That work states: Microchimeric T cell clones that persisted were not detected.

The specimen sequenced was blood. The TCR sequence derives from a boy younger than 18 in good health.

CDR3 protein: CAWVLGDSQETQYF. CDR3 nucleotide sequence: TGTGCTTGGGTCCTGGGGGACAGCCAAGAGACCCAGTACTTC. This rearrangement joins TRBV27 to TRBJ2-5, with 7 bases that match TRBD1. The CDR3 extends over 14 amino acids. Per the germline V gene, CDR1 is MNHEY and CDR2 is SMNVEV (reference sequence).